The next 25 T cell receptor beta chains were all read from a single sample in a study of Graves' ophthalmopathy and Graves' hyperthyroidism. From RNA, the CDR3 regions of TCR beta chains were amplified and sequenced. The first round was an RT-PCR with HTBI primers, and the second round was a multiplex PCR. MiXCR, applied by TCRdb to the multiplex PCR reads, yields one record per CDR3 protein. The sample holds roughly 220,000 distinct CDR3 sequences, around 45% seen once. The specimen sequenced was peripheral blood. All receptors derive from an adult man with Graves' ophthalmopathy.

This clonotype has just a few counts. In DNA, the CDR3 is TGTGCCAGCAGTTACAATGAACCGGCCTATAATTCACCCCTCCACTTT. Translated, it gives CASSYNEPAYNSPLHF. This sequence joins TRBV6-2 or TRBV6-3 and TRBJ1-6, with D hard to call. The CDR3 runs 16 residues. V lost 2 bases, J lost 2 bases, and 10 bases lay in between. Germline V CDR1 and CDR2: MNHEY, SVGEGT.

This clonotype was seen many times. The chain couples TRBV29-1 to TRBJ2-7; a possible D gene is TRBD2 (6 bases). The V end was cut by 3 bases, the J end by 3 bases, with 12 bases between. Germline V lookup: CDR1 SQVTM, CDR2 ANQGSEA. The CDR3 extends over 13 amino acids. The CDR3 spells CSVEGGGGYEQYF. The CDR3, as DNA: TGCAGCGTTGAGGGTGGGGGAGGCTACGAGCAGTACTTC.

The chain couples TRBV7-9 to TRBJ2-7; D is perhaps TRBD1 (5 bases). V lost 5 bases to trimming and J lost 3 bases, with 11 bases between them. In germline, CDR1 is SEHNR, CDR2 FQNEAQ (reference sequence). The CDR3 totals 13 residues. The CDR3 region is CASSPFDSYEQYF. CDR3 in DNA: TGTGCCAGCAGCCCCTTCGACAGCTACGAGCAGTACTTC.

To note about this clonotype: A read error may produce the germline difference seen at one junction end. This rearrangement joins TRBV7-9 to TRBJ1-1, with a tentative D call TRBD1 (5 bases). Germline loops: CDR1 SEHNR, CDR2 FQNEAQ (reference sequence). The CDR3 has 13 amino acids. This chain's CDR3 is CASSLASDTEASF. CDR3 DNA sequence: TGTGCCAGCAGCTTAGCCTCGGACACTGAAGCTTCCTTT.

This clonotype showed up just a few times. The chain carries TRBV5-1 and TRBJ1-1, with D tentatively TRBD1 (5 bases). Trimming pared 2 bases from V and 0 bases from J, leaving 8 bases between. CDR1 is SGHRS and CDR2 is YFSETQ in the germline V gene. This CDR3 contains 14 residues. The CDR3 loop reads CASSFRVMNTEAFF. The CDR3, as DNA: TGCGCCAGCAGCTTCAGGGTAATGAACACTGAAGCTTTCTTT.

The chain couples TRBV2 to TRBJ2-5; 11 bases are shared with TRBD1. The CDR3 sequence is 14 residues long. V dropped 8 bases and J dropped 1; count of bases not matched to a gene: 3. CDR1 SNHLY and CDR2 FYNNEI come from the germline V gene. The CDR3 loop reads CASVDRGPQETQYF. CDR3 in DNA: TGTGCCAGCGTGGACAGGGGGCCCCAAGAGACCCAGTACTTC. The full variable domain, completed using reference TRBV2 and TRBJ2-5, is EPEVTQTPSHQVTQMGQEVILRCVPISNHLYFYWYRQILGQKVEFLVSFYNNEISEKSEIFDDQFSVERPDGSNFTLKIRSTKLEDSAMYFCASVDRGPQETQYFGPGTRLLVL.

This clonotype came up many times. The CDR3 DNA reads TGTGCCAGCAGCGCATCGGACATTTACGAGCAGTACTTC. It is translated as CASSASDIYEQYF. This chain joins TRBV9 and TRBJ2-7, with a weak D call TRBD1 (5 bases). Germline V lookup: CDR1 SGDLS, CDR2 YYNGEE. This CDR3 region has 13 residues. Trimming removed 3 bases from V and 4 bases from J, with 11 bases in between.

The rearrangement joins TRBV9 to TRBJ2-7; TRBD2 might be the D (7 bases). CDR1 is SGDLS, CDR2 YYNGEE, per germline. The CDR3 is made up of 14 amino acids. The V end lost 5 bases, the J end lost 3 bases, and 15 bases lay between the germline ends. The CDR3, as DNA: TGTGCCAGCAGTTTAGGGGGGGGTATCTACGAGCAGTACTTC. Its protein is CASSLGGGIYEQYF.

This sequence joins TRBV14 and TRBJ1-4; 10 positions match TRBD1. The CDR3 length is 16 residues. The germline V gene encodes CDR1 SGHDN and CDR2 FVKESK. Trimming cost V 3 bases and J 4 bases; bases outside gene matches: 5. The CDR3 sequence: CASSQAGQGINEKLFF. In DNA form, the CDR3 reads TGTGCCAGCAGCCAGGCGGGACAGGGGATTAATGAAAAACTGTTTTTT.

The rearrangement joins TRBV5-4 to TRBJ2-5; 10 positions agree with TRBD2. Germline-derived CDR1 and CDR2 are SGHNT and YYREEE (reference sequence). CDR3 length: 15 residues. With V trimmed by 4 bases and J by 4 bases, 7 bases remained unmatched. CDR3 sequence: CASSLLAGGRETQYF. The CDR3 DNA is TGTGCCAGCAGCCTCTTAGCGGGGGGCCGAGAGACCCAGTACTTC.

This clonotype was recorded only once. The chain recombines TRBV20-1 with TRBJ1-6; D ambiguous. Germline V gene data show CDR1 as DFQATT and CDR2 as SNEGSKA (reference sequence). The CDR3 covers 13 residues. The V gene lost 8 bases and the J gene lost 9 bases, with 17 bases spanning the gap. The CDR3 region is CSTLGAPGSPLHF. For the CDR3, the DNA is TGCAGTACCCTGGGTGCCCCGGGTTCACCCCTCCACTTT.

The chain joins TRBV3-1 to TRBJ2-7; D is possibly TRBD2 (5 bases). The germline V and J ends were trimmed by 0 bases and 0 bases, with 21 bases remaining between them. This CDR3 contains 19 residues. Per the germline V gene, CDR1 is LGHDT and CDR2 is YNNKEL (reference sequence). CDR3 sequence reads: CASSQDTSLSGLFSYEQYF. The CDR3 coding sequence is TGTGCCAGCAGCCAAGATACCTCACTATCGGGATTATTCTCCTACGAGCAGTACTTC.

The table lists this clonotype with many counts. The chain couples TRBV7-2 to TRBJ1-1, with D possibly TRBD1 on 6 matching bases. CDR1 is SGHTA and CDR2 is FQGNSA in the germline V gene. The CDR3 sequence is 15 residues long. V shed 5 bases and J shed 0 bases, with 13 bases lying between them. The CDR3 loop is CASSPDSMMNTEAFF. CDR3 bases: TGTGCCAGCAGCCCGGACAGCATGATGAACACTGAAGCTTTCTTT.

This clonotype came up a few times. The chain is built from TRBV7-8 and TRBJ1-4; D is possibly TRBD1 (5 bases). The germline gives CDR1 SGHVS, CDR2 FQNEAQ. CDR3 length: 16 residues. The ends were cut back, 2 bases at V and 7 bases at J, with 17 bases in the middle. The DNA of the CDR3 is TGTGCCAGCAGCTTAAATATGGAGGGGTTGGGTGAAAAACTGTTTTTT. This translates into CASSLNMEGLGEKLFF.

The chain employs TRBV4-1 and TRBJ1-2, with D unclear. Trimming removed 3 bases at V and 2 bases at J, with 10 bases between. The CDR3 has 14 residues. Germline CDR1 is MGHRA and CDR2 is YSYEKL. In DNA, the CDR3 is TGCGCCAGCAGCCACACGACAAAGAACTATGGCTACACCTTC. This translates into CASSHTTKNYGYTF.

About this clonotype itself: The CDR3 end shows no conserved phenylalanine or tryptophan, and so a read error is likely. This chain links TRBV19 with TRBJ1-5, with a weak D call TRBD1 (6 bases). The CDR3 totals 14 residues. The germline CDR1 and CDR2 sequences are LNHDA and SQIVND (reference sequence). The ends were cut back, 7 bases at V and 0 bases at J, with 10 bases in the middle. The CDR3 is CASTGDYSNQPQHL. DNA for the CDR3: TGTGCCAGTACAGGGGACTATAGCAATCAGCCCCAGCATCTT.

This chain joins TRBV16 and TRBJ1-2; D perhaps matches TRBD1 (6 bases). Trimming cost V 2 bases and J 4 bases, with 8 bases left between them. Germline assignment: CDR1 KGHSY and CDR2 FQNENV. The CDR3 loop spans 13 amino acids. The CDR3 sequence: CASSQMDSYGYTF. DNA of the CDR3: TGTGCCAGCAGCCAAATGGACAGCTATGGCTACACCTTC.

Only one count was recorded for this clonotype. At one boundary the junction diverges from the germline segment, which might be a read error. The chain carries TRBV20-1 and TRBJ1-5, with no clear D. CDR1 DFQATT and CDR2 SNEGSKA come from the germline V gene (reference sequence). The CDR3 is 15 amino acids. The CDR3 region is CSARDSTDSSQPQHF. In nucleotides, the CDR3 is TGCAGTGCTAGAGATTCGACCGATAGCAGTCAGCCCCAGCATTTT.

This clonotype was detected only once. The chain carries TRBV19 and TRBJ2-2; D may correspond to TRBD1 or TRBD2 (5 bases each). Germline V gene data show CDR1 as LNHDA and CDR2 as SQIVND (reference sequence). The CDR3 sequence is 16 residues long. The V end was cut by 1 base, the J end by 0 bases, with 9 bases between. The CDR3 nucleotides read TGTGCCAGTAGTATAGTTGGGGGACCGAACACCGGGGAGCTGTTTTTT. This codes for CASSIVGGPNTGELFF.

The CDR3 reads CSLRVGTGDEKLFF. Here the CDR3 DNA reads TGCAGCTTAAGAGTTGGGACAGGGGACGAAAAACTGTTTTTT. This sequence joins TRBV29-1 and TRBJ1-4; 10 bases line up with TRBD1. The trim removed 8 bases at V and 8 bases at J, leaving 11 bases unmatched. The CDR3 spans 14 residues. CDR1 SQVTM and CDR2 ANQGSEA come from the germline V gene.

Turning to this clonotype: Just one base apart from a much larger clone, this may be a read error. V and J are TRBV29-1 and TRBJ2-2, with 13 bases that match TRBD2. With V trimmed by 3 bases and J by 7 bases, 8 bases remained unmatched. The germline V gene encodes CDR1 SQVTM and CDR2 ANQGSEA. The CDR3 spans 16 residues. DNA of the CDR3: TGCAGCGTTGACGGACTAGCGGGAGTAGGAGGCGGGGAGCTGTTTTTT. Its translation: CSVDGLAGVGGGELFF.

This clonotype was observed a few times. The CDR3, as DNA: TGTGCCAGCAGCCAAGAAACAGGGGGCGCTTCACCCCTCCACTTT. The encoded protein is CASSQETGGASPLHF. V usage is TRBV3-1 and J usage is TRBJ1-6, with 9 bases aligning to TRBD1. Germline V lookup: CDR1 LGHDT, CDR2 YNNKEL (reference sequence). Trimming removed 0 bases from V and 9 bases from J; junction bases left unmatched: 3. The CDR3 runs 15 residues.

To note about this clonotype: The CDR3 ends on some other residue instead of the conserved phenylalanine or tryptophan, so this is likely a read error. The chain links TRBV7-6 to TRBJ2-5; TRBD1 or TRBD2 may be the D gene (5 bases each). The germline CDR1 and CDR2 sequences are SGHVS and FNYEAQ. The CDR3 runs to 16 residues. Between the trimmed V and J ends, which lost 0 bases and 4 bases, there was a span of 15 bases. CDR3 coding DNA: TGTGCCAGCAGCTTAGCAAGCGGACAATGGTTAGAGACCCAGTACTAC. This gives the protein CASSLASGQWLETQYY.

The chain has TRBV7-9 and TRBJ2-7; TRBD1 agrees at 12 bases. The V gene's germline CDR1 is SEHNR and CDR2 FQNEAQ (reference sequence). The junction had 13 bases not matched to a gene; V was cut back by 6 bases and J by 4 bases. The CDR3 has 17 residues. The chain's CDR3 is CASRLGAGTGGRYEQYF. The CDR3 DNA sequence: TGTGCCAGCAGGCTAGGCGCCGGGACAGGGGGCAGGTACGAGCAGTACTTC.

The rearrangement joins TRBV24-1 to TRBJ1-5; tentatively, D is TRBD1 (6 bases). Germline V gene sequence: CDR1 KGHDR, CDR2 SFDVKD. CDR3 length: 15 amino acids. V dropped 7 bases and J dropped 8 bases, with 20 bases sitting between them. The CDR3 DNA is TGTGCCACCAGCAGTCCCACAGGGTCCAGCAAGCCCCAGCATTTT. Translation: CATSSPTGSSKPQHF.